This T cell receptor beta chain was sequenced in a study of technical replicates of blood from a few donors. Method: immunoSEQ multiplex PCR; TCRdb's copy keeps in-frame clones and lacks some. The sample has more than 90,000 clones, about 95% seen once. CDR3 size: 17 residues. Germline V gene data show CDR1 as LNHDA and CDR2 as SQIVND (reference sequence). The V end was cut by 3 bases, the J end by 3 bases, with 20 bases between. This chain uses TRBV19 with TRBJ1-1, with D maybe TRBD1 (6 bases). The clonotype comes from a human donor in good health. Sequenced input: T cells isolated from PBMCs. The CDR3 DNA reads TGTGCCAGTAGTATGCGGGGGGCAGGGGCATTGGACACTGAAGCTTTCTTT. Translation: CASSMRGAGALDTEAFF.